The 2 T cell receptor beta chains below all came from one sample that was sequenced in a study of T-cell memory formation after mild COVID-19 (dated by TCRdb to 2020 to 2022). Library construction relied on 5' RACE. Reads for this sample came from an Illumina NovaSeq 6000. The public reads were reprocessed in TCRdb via fastp at Q25 and MiXCR, keeping in-frame beta chains. Entries that share a CDR3 protein sequence are merged under the most common genes and DNA. Counted in this sample were around 200,000 distinct CDR3 sequences; about a fifth of them appeared once. The ten largest clones represent around 3.9% of the sample. Sequenced input: PBMCs or a T cell subset sorted from them (not recorded which). Source of these receptors: a young man who had mild COVID-19 (a few samples of this study predate the infection). The sample titles of this study are shuffled in the database, so cell type and time point are left out; the donor was told from shared clones.

The chain has TRBV5-1 and TRBJ1-1, with D hard to call. The length of the CDR3 is 13 residues. Trimming stripped 0 bases from V and 6 bases from J, with 9 bases between. Germline-derived CDR1 and CDR2 are SGHRS and YFSETQ. The CDR3 DNA reads TGCGCCAGCAGCTTGGAGGGCTTGGCTGAAGCTTTCTTT. It is translated as CASSLEGLAEAFF. The variable domain in full, with the rest retrieved from reference TRBV5-1 and TRBJ1-1, is KAGVTQTPRYLIKTRGQQVTLSCSPISGHRSVSWYQQTPGQGLQFLFEYFSETQRNKGNFPGRFSGRQFSNSRSEMNVSTLELGDSALYLCASSLEGLAEAFFGQGTRLTVV.

This clonotype was seen only a few times. The J gene is TRBJ1-2, the V gene TRBV10-3, with TRBD1 identical over 8 bases. The CDR3 sequence is 13 residues long. From germline, CDR1 is ENHRY and CDR2 SYGVKD. V lost 5 bases and J lost 6; bases outside the gene matches: 5. The CDR3 is CAISPRQGNGYTF. The CDR3 nucleotides read TGTGCCATCAGTCCTCGACAGGGGAATGGCTACACCTTC.